A single sample gave rise to the 32 T cell receptor beta chains below, sequenced in a study of blood T cells in healthy people across ages. A J-beta primer mix and a sample-barcoded 5' primer were used in a second PCR of about 7 to 12 cycles. TCRdb ran MiXCR on the 5' RACE reads and lists one entry per CDR3 protein. The table lists about 1 million distinct CDR3 sequences, 45% of them singletons. Sequenced: blood. The receptors were sampled from a woman aged 60-70 years in good health.

This clonotype was detected a few times. CDR3 nucleotide sequence: TGTGCCACCAGCAGAGAGATCGACCTTAGCACAGATACGCAGTATTTT. Its protein is CATSREIDLSTDTQYF. This chain links TRBV15 with TRBJ2-3; no clear D gene. The V and J ends lost 0 bases and 0 bases respectively, with 10 bases between them. Germline CDR1 and CDR2: LNHNV and YYDKDF (reference sequence). The CDR3 contains 16 residues.

V is TRBV2 and J is TRBJ2-7; 7 nucleotides agree with TRBD1. This CDR3 comprises 17 residues. J gave up 0 bases and V 6 bases, and 14 bases lay outside the gene matches. Germline values: CDR1 SNHLY, CDR2 FYNNEI. This CDR3 is CASRSQKDRTSSYEQYF. CDR3 DNA: TGTGCCAGCAGGTCCCAAAAGGACAGGACCAGCTCCTACGAGCAGTACTTC.

This clonotype came up a few times. This chain joins TRBV20-1 and TRBJ2-4; 8 bases are shared with TRBD1. Germline loops: CDR1 DFQATT, CDR2 SNEGSKA (reference sequence). With 0 bases clipped from V and 3 bases from J, the junction kept 16 bases outside the gene matches. CDR3 length: 19 amino acids. CDR3 sequence (DNA): TGCAGTGCTAGAGATCGACGGCAGGGGGCGAAGTTGGGCAAAAACATTCAGTACTTC. It codes for CSARDRRQGAKLGKNIQYF.

The chain couples TRBV28 to TRBJ2-7; D may be TRBD2 (6 bases). Per the germline V gene, CDR1 is MDHEN and CDR2 is SYDVKM. V dropped 2 bases and J dropped 3 bases, with 14 bases sitting between them. CDR3 length equals 15 residues. CDR3 in DNA: TGTGCCAGCAGTTTACCCAGCGGGCCAGTCTACGAGCAGTACTTC. Amino acids: CASSLPSGPVYEQYF.

A word on this clonotype: A read error may produce the germline difference seen at one junction end. The chain carries TRBV12-3 or TRBV12-4 and TRBJ2-4; TRBD2 matches at 7 bases. CDR3 length: 13 residues. DNA of the CDR3: TGCGCCAGCATACAAACTAGCGTGAACATTCAGTACTTC. Residues: CASIQTSVNIQYF.

This chain connects TRBV20-1 to TRBJ2-1; 7 bases map to TRBD2. Germline V CDR1 and CDR2: DFQATT, SNEGSKA (reference sequence). V shed 6 bases, J shed 5 bases, and the junction held 16 bases outside the gene matches. The CDR3 contains 16 residues. CDR3 in DNA: TGCAGTGCGGACCAGATTCGGGCTAGCGGTAACAATGAGCAGTTCTTC. Amino acids: CSADQIRASGNNEQFF.

This clonotype was seen ten or more times. The gene calls are TRBV9 and TRBJ2-7; D perhaps matches TRBD2 (6 bases). Per the germline V gene, CDR1 is SGDLS and CDR2 is YYNGEE. The CDR3 spans 14 residues. V dropped 2 bases and J dropped 4 bases, with 13 bases sitting between them. CDR3 coding DNA: TGTGCCAGCAGCGTCCGGGACTCCTTTTACGAGCAGTACTTC. Amino acid sequence: CASSVRDSFYEQYF.

This clonotype was seen just once. V usage is TRBV10-3 and J usage is TRBJ2-1; the match to TRBD2 covers 12 bases. The J call may be mistaken, given a closer DNA end match to TRBJ2-7. Germline CDR1 reads ENHRY; CDR2 reads SYGVKD. The CDR3 is 17 amino acids. CDR3: CAIATPAGLAGNNEQYF. The CDR3 coding sequence is TGTGCCATCGCCACTCCAGCGGGACTAGCGGGCAACAATGAGCAGTACTTC.

As regards this clonotype: Its ends do not fully match the called genes, so a read error is possible. V gene TRBV5-1 combines with J gene TRBJ2-5; 11 bases are shared with TRBD2. From germline, CDR1 is SGHRS and CDR2 YFSETQ. The CDR3 consists of 16 residues. DNA of the CDR3: TGCGCCAGCAGCTTGGAACTAGCGGGAGTCCAAAAGACCCAGTACTTC. Protein: CASSLELAGVQKTQYF.

About this clonotype itself: One end of the junction does not line up with germline, which may come from a read error. The chain joins TRBV24-1 to TRBJ2-1; maybe TRBD1 (6 bases). The CDR3 covers 17 residues. Germline V CDR1 and CDR2: KGHDR, SFDVKD. In DNA form, the CDR3 reads TGTGCCACCAGTGATTTGGCCAGGGGAAATCCCTACAATGAGCAGCTCTTC. Translating gives CATSDLARGNPYNEQLF.

V gene TRBV11-2 combines with J gene TRBJ2-2; 14 bases line up with TRBD2. CDR3 size: 18 residues. Trimming cost V 4 bases and J 6 bases; bases outside gene matches: 10. CDR1 SGHAT and CDR2 FQNNGV come from the germline V gene. This chain's CDR3 is CASSSSGTSGSWAGELFF. CDR3 nucleotide sequence: TGTGCCAGCAGCTCAAGCGGGACTAGCGGGAGTTGGGCCGGGGAGCTGTTTTTT.

CDR3 nucleotide sequence: TGCAGTGCTAGAGATCTTTCTAGGCGGGACACTGAAGCTTTCTTT. Protein product: CSARDLSRRDTEAFF. The genes are TRBV20-1 and TRBJ1-1; no firm D call. The CDR3 runs to 15 residues. The V gene lost 0 bases and the J gene lost 3 bases, with 14 bases spanning the gap. Germline lookup yields CDR1 DFQATT and CDR2 SNEGSKA (reference sequence).

This clonotype has just a few counts. The chain joins TRBV7-2 to TRBJ1-5, with TRBD1 matching over 7 bases. With 1 base clipped from V and 7 bases from J, the junction kept 7 bases outside the gene matches. This CDR3 spans 15 amino acids. The germline gives CDR1 SGHTA, CDR2 FQGNSA. The CDR3 spells CASSLVSRGSQPQHF. In DNA, the CDR3 is TGTGCCAGCAGCTTAGTTTCCAGGGGGAGCCAGCCCCAGCATTTT. Using reference TRBV7-2 and TRBJ1-5 for the parts outside the CDR3, the full variable domain is GAGVSQSPSNKVTEKGKDVELRCDPISGHTALYWYRQSLGQGLEFLIYFQGNSAPDKSGLPSDRFSAERTGGSVSTLTIQRTQQEDSAVYLCASSLVSRGSQPQHFGDGTRLSIL.

The chain uses TRBV10-3 and TRBJ2-3; D remains unclear. V was trimmed by 8 bases and J by 2 bases, leaving 5 bases between them. Germline V gene sequence: CDR1 ENHRY, CDR2 SYGVKD. This CDR3 has 11 residues. CDR3 loop: CAILNTDTQYF. The CDR3 DNA reads as TGTGCCATCCTAAACACAGATACGCAGTATTTT.

This chain uses TRBV5-1 with TRBJ2-1; D is unresolved. Trimming stripped 4 bases from V and 5 bases from J, with 16 bases between. This CDR3 comprises 15 residues. Germline CDR1 is SGHRS and CDR2 is YFSETQ. CDR3 residues: CASSDGTRFNNEQFF. CDR3 DNA sequence: TGCGCCAGCAGCGACGGTACCCGTTTCAACAATGAGCAGTTCTTC.

This clonotype was found once. An end of the junction does not agree with germline; a read error may underlie this. The chain couples TRBV11-2 to TRBJ1-2; D perhaps matches TRBD1 (6 bases). The CDR3 consists of 18 residues. Germline loops: CDR1 SGHAT, CDR2 FQNNGV. The CDR3 protein is CASSLARTGGGRTYGCTF. The CDR3 DNA reads TGTGCCAGCAGCTTAGCTCGAACCGGTGGGGGGCGGACTTATGGCTGCACCTTC.

This clonotype occurred a few times. The CDR3 DNA is TGCAGTGCTAGTGACAGGTCCAGGAGGGTAGGAGATACGCAGTATTTT. Translated, it gives CSASDRSRRVGDTQYF. The chain carries TRBV20-1 and TRBJ2-3; D is tentatively TRBD1 or TRBD2 (6 bases each). Germline loops: CDR1 DFQATT, CDR2 SNEGSKA (reference sequence). Trimming removed 3 bases at V and 5 bases at J, with 21 bases between. The CDR3 contains 16 residues.

This clonotype was recorded a few times. The gene calls are TRBV29-1 and TRBJ2-7, with D possibly being TRBD2 (6 bases). CDR1 and CDR2 (germline): SQVTM, ANQGSEA. The CDR3 loop spans 14 amino acids. V was cut by 6 bases and J by 1 base, with 16 bases left in between. This chain's CDR3 is CSVLAPLSSYEQYF. CDR3 bases: TGCAGCGTACTAGCACCCCTATCTTCCTACGAGCAGTACTTC.

The chain links TRBV12-3 or TRBV12-4 to TRBJ2-4, with D tentatively TRBD1 (7 bases). The J call may be in error: the DNA end matches TRBJ2-7 better. The CDR3 contains 12 residues. The CDR3 nucleotides read TGTGCCAGCAGGGCGGGACAGTACGAGCAGTACTTC. Its translation: CASRAGQYEQYF.

V gene TRBV7-2 combines with J gene TRBJ1-2; TRBD1 matches at 9 bases. Trimming at V came to 4 bases and at J to 4 bases, leaving 7 bases not matched to a gene. Per germline, CDR1 SGHTA and CDR2 FQGNSA. This CDR3 is 15 amino acids long. CDR3 coding DNA: TGTGCCAGCAGCTCCAGGGACAGGGTGACCTATGGCTACACCTTC. It yields the protein CASSSRDRVTYGYTF. Full variable domain (rest looked up from reference TRBV7-2 and TRBJ1-2): GAGVSQSPSNKVTEKGKDVELRCDPISGHTALYWYRQSLGQGLEFLIYFQGNSAPDKSGLPSDRFSAERTGGSVSTLTIQRTQQEDSAVYLCASSSRDRVTYGYTFGSGTRLTVV.

The table lists this clonotype with a count of one. The rearrangement uses TRBV27 and TRBJ2-3, with D maybe TRBD2 (7 bases). Germline lookup yields CDR1 MNHEY and CDR2 SMNVEV (reference sequence). CDR3 size: 14 residues. Trimming took 1 base from V and 6 from J, leaving 11 bases between them. The CDR3 sequence is CASSLWGGRDTQYF. CDR3 sequence (DNA): TGTGCCAGCAGTTTATGGGGGGGGCGGGATACGCAGTATTTT.

The CDR3 nucleotides are TGTGCCAGCAGTTCCACAGGGGTTCATGGCTACACCTTC. As protein: CASSSTGVHGYTF. This rearrangement joins TRBV27 to TRBJ1-2; TRBD1 agrees at 7 bases. J gave up 6 bases and V 4 bases, and 5 bases lay outside the gene matches. Looked up from germline, CDR1 is MNHEY and CDR2 is SMNVEV (reference sequence). The CDR3 spans 13 residues.

The chain joins TRBV5-5 to TRBJ2-5, with D tentatively TRBD1 (6 bases). TRBJ2-1 explains the end of the DNA better; the J call may be wrong. The CDR3 runs to 17 residues. Germline V gene data show CDR1 as SGHKS and CDR2 as YYEKEE (reference sequence). DNA of the CDR3: TGTGCCAGCAGCTTGAGTGGGTTTCCCAGGGGACAAGAGACCCAGTTCTTC. Protein: CASSLSGFPRGQETQFF.

The chain couples TRBV20-1 to TRBJ2-5; TRBD2 matches 12 bases. J lost 5 bases, V lost 2 bases, and 6 bases had no gene match. CDR1 and CDR2 from the germline V gene are DFQATT and SNEGSKA (reference sequence). This CDR3 has 15 residues. CDR3 residues: CSARPTTSGSETQYF. The CDR3 bases are TGCAGTGCTAGACCAACGACTAGCGGGAGTGAGACCCAGTACTTC.

This clonotype was found a few times. This rearrangement joins TRBV29-1 to TRBJ2-7, with 9 nucleotides matching TRBD1. The CDR3 length is 15 residues. In germline, CDR1 is SQVTM, CDR2 ANQGSEA. The V and J ends lost 1 base and 4 bases, in that order; junction bases with no gene match: 8. CDR3 region: CSVEAPGTGTYEQYF. The DNA of the CDR3 is TGCAGCGTTGAAGCCCCGGGGACAGGGACGTACGAGCAGTACTTC.

This clonotype has a count of ten or more. The genes are TRBV5-6 and TRBJ2-7, with 11 bases matching TRBD1. Germline V gene data show CDR1 as SGHDT and CDR2 as YYEEEE. This CDR3 is 15 amino acids long. Trimming cost V 3 bases and J 3 bases; bases outside gene matches: 5. Written as DNA, the CDR3 is TGTGCCAGCAGCTGGATCGGGACAGGGGGCTACGAGCAGTACTTC. It codes for CASSWIGTGGYEQYF.

The J gene is TRBJ1-4, the V gene TRBV28; no reliable D call. The V end lost 5 bases, the J end lost 13 bases, and 14 bases lay between the germline ends. The CDR3 runs to 12 residues. Germline lookup yields CDR1 MDHEN and CDR2 SYDVKM. The DNA of the CDR3 is TGTGCCAGCAGTCCCAACCGCCAGCGACTGTTTTTT. Protein: CASSPNRQRLFF. Complete variable domain (other parts from reference TRBV28 and TRBJ1-4): DVKVTQSSRYLVKRTGEKVFLECVQDMDHENMFWYRQDPGLGLRLIYFSYDVKMKEKGDIPEGYSVSREKKERFSLILESASTNQTSMYLCASSPNRQRLFFGSGTQLSVL.

The chain carries TRBV5-1 and TRBJ2-7; the D gene could be TRBD1 or TRBD2 (7 bases each). The J call is doubtful: the DNA matches TRBJ2-5 better. The CDR3 has 14 amino acids. Per germline, CDR1 SGHRS and CDR2 YFSETQ. CDR3 bases: TGCGCCAGCAGCTTGACCAGGGGGGGAGAGACCCAGTACTTC. It encodes CASSLTRGGETQYF.

The rearrangement uses TRBV20-1 and TRBJ2-5; the match to TRBD1 covers 9 bases. In germline, CDR1 is DFQATT, CDR2 SNEGSKA (reference sequence). J lost 4 bases, V lost 1 base, and 13 bases had no gene match. The CDR3 length is 17 residues. The CDR3 reads CSARALAGQGLGETQYF. In DNA form, the CDR3 reads TGCAGTGCTAGAGCCTTGGCGGGACAGGGTTTAGGAGAGACCCAGTACTTC.

This clonotype was counted a few times. This may come from a read error, since a much larger clone is one base off. V and J are TRBV9 and TRBJ2-1; D may be TRBD1 (7 bases). CDR1 is SGDLS, CDR2 YYNGEE, per germline. The CDR3 covers 12 residues. V was trimmed by 7 bases and J by 7 bases, leaving 12 bases between them. Here the CDR3 reads CASGRGENEQFF. The CDR3 DNA reads as TGTGCCAGCGGCAGGGGGGAGAATGAGCAGTTCTTC. Looking up the rest from reference TRBV9 and TRBJ2-1 gives the full variable domain: DSGVTQTPKHLITATGQRVTLRCSPRSGDLSVYWYQQSLDQGLQFLIQYYNGEERAKGNILERFSAQQFPDLHSELNLSSLELGDSALYFCASGRGENEQFFGPGTRLTVL.

In this sample, this clonotype turned up a few times. This rearrangement joins TRBV29-1 to TRBJ2-3, with 7 bases matching TRBD1. The V gene's germline CDR1 is SQVTM and CDR2 ANQGSEA. The CDR3 has 19 residues. V was clipped by 1 base and J by 2 bases; unmatched bases: 18. The CDR3 is CSVEAPLLAKGANTDTQYF. The CDR3 DNA reads as TGCAGCGTTGAAGCCCCCCTCCTCGCGAAGGGGGCTAACACAGATACGCAGTATTTT.

Details on this clonotype: The junction does not match germline at one end; this may be a read error. The CDR3 here is CTSSPTGTEAFF. CDR3 DNA: TGTACCAGCAGTCCCACCGGAACTGAAGCTTTCTTT. V usage is TRBV6-1 and J usage is TRBJ1-1; no clear D. The germline gives CDR1 MNHNS, CDR2 SASEGT. This CDR3 has 12 residues.